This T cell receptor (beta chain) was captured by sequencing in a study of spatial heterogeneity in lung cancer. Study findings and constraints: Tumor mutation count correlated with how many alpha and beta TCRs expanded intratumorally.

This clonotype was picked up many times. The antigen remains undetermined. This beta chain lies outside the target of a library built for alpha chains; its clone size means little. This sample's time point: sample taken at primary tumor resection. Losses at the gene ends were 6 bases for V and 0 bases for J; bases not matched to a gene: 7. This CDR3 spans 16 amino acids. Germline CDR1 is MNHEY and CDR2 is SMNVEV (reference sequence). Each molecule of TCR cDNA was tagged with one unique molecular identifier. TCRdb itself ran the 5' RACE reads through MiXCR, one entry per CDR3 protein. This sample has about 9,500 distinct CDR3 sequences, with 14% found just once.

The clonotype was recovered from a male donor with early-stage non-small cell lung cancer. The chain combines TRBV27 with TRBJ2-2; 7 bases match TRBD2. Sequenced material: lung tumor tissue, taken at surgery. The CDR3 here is CASSPGLVSNTGELFF. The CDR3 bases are TGTGCCAGCAGCCCTGGACTAGTCTCGAACACCGGGGAGCTGTTTTTT.